This T cell receptor beta chain was identified during a study of blood T cells in healthy people across ages. Study results and limitations: Diversity estimates drawn from one million T cells were deemed underestimates. No conclusive comparison of naive versus antigen-experienced cells was possible with unsorted PBMCs.

V lost 6 bases, J lost 5 bases, and 6 bases stayed unmatched. The CDR3 contains 14 residues. CDR1 and CDR2 (germline): MDHEN, SYDVKM. Primed by a sample-barcoded 5' primer and a J-beta primer mix, a second PCR proceeded for roughly 6 to 12 cycles. Paired-end reads containing CDR3 totaled no fewer than 2.5 million for each sample. TCRdb used MiXCR to reprocess the 5' RACE reads, holding one entry per CDR3 protein. The table lists 1.5 million to 2 million distinct CDR3 sequences, about 49% of them singletons. Every sample gave at least 5.5 micrograms of total RNA when it was extracted. Only one count was recorded for this clonotype. Its antigen is not known.

The sequencing sample was made of blood. The chain carries TRBV28 and TRBJ1-5, with 8 bases lining up with TRBD1. This receptor was identified in a woman in her 40s in good health. The CDR3 protein is CASRTGVTYQPQHF. The DNA for the CDR3 is TGTGCCAGCAGGACAGGGGTCACCTATCAGCCCCAGCATTTT.